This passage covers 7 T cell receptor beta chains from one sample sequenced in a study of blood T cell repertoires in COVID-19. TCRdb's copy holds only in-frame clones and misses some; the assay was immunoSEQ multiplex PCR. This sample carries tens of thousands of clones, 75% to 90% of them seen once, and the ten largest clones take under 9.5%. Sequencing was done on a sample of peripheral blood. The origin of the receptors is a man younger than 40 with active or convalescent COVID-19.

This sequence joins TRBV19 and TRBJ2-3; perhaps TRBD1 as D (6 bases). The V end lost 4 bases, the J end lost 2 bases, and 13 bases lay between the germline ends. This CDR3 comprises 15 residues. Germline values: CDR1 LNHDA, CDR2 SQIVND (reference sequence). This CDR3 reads CASSNQQGTTDTQYF. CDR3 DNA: TGTGCCAGTAGTAACCAGCAGGGGACCACAGATACGCAGTATTTT. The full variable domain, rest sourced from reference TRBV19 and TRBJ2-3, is DGGITQSPKYLFRKEGQNVTLSCEQNLNHDAMYWYRQDPGQGLRLIYYSQIVNDFQKGDIAEGYSVSREKKESFPLTVTSAQKNPTAFYLCASSNQQGTTDTQYFGPGTRLTVL.

This chain's CDR3 is CSVEDSGGQGPYEQYV. The CDR3 DNA is TGCAGCGTTGAAGATTCTGGGGGACAGGGGCCCTACGAGCAGTACGTC. The chain employs TRBV29-1 and TRBJ2-7; 10 bases are shared with TRBD1. The CDR3 contains 16 residues. Looked up from germline, CDR1 is SQVTM and CDR2 is ANQGSEA. Trimming cost V 0 bases and J 2 bases; bases outside gene matches: 7.

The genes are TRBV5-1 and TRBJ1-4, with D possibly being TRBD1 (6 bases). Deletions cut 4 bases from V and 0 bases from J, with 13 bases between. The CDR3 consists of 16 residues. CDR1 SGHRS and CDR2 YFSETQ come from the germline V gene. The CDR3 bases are TGCGCCAGCAGCCCCGGGACAAGAGCAACTAATGAAAAACTGTTTTTT. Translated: CASSPGTRATNEKLFF.

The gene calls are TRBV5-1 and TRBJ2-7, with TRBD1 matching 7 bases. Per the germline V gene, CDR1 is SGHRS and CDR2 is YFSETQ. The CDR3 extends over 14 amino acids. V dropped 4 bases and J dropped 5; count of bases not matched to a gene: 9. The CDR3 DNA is TGCGCCAGCAGCCTATTCGACAGGGTCAACGAGCAGTACTTC. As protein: CASSLFDRVNEQYF.

This CDR3 reads CASSEASGGNKQYV. CDR3 sequence (DNA): TGTGCCAGCAGTGAAGCTAGCGGGGGAAATAAACAGTACGTC. The chain is built from TRBV2 and TRBJ2-7; TRBD2 matches 9 bases. Germline-derived CDR1 and CDR2 are SNHLY and FYNNEI. With 0 bases clipped from V and 10 bases from J, the junction kept 7 bases outside the gene matches. The CDR3 totals 14 residues.

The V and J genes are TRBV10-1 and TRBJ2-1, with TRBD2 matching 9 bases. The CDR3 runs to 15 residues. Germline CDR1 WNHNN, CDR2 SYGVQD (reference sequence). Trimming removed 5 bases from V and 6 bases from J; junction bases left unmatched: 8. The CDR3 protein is CASSPRGSGGNEQFF. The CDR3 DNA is TGCGCCAGCAGTCCCCGGGGTAGCGGGGGCAATGAGCAGTTCTTC.

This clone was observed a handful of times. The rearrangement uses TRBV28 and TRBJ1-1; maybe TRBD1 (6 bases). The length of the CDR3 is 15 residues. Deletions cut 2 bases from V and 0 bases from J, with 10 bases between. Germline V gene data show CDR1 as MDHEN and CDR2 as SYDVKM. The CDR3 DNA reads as TGTGCCAGCAGTTTAGTAGCAGGGGTGAACACTGAAGCTTTCTTT. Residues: CASSLVAGVNTEAFF.